The entry below gives a single T cell receptor (beta chain) sequence along with its context. Its target is not known. Some clones are missing from TCRdb's copy, which holds only in-frame ones; the method was immunoSEQ multiplex PCR. The sample lists around 220,000 clones, approximately 94% seen once, with 1.7% in the top ten. The data originate from a study of T cell responses to AZD1222 COVID-19 vaccine. Broader study findings: Once two AZD1222 doses were given, Spike-specific TCR breadth and depth went up. Of spike-specific TCRs, nearly half reportedly target regions left unmutated in variants.

This sequence originates from an adult who received the MenACWY meningococcal vaccine as a control. The starting material was peripheral blood, obtained 28 days after the second dose of the MenACWY control vaccine.

The CDR3 sequence: CASARGGETQYF. The CDR3 bases are TGTGCCAGCGCCAGGGGGGGAGAGACCCAGTACTTC. V usage is TRBV6-5 and J usage is TRBJ2-5; possibly TRBD1 or TRBD2 for D (7 bases each). The V end lost 8 bases, the J end lost 4 bases, and 11 bases lay between the germline ends. CDR3 length: 12 residues. Germline V gene sequence: CDR1 MNHEY, CDR2 SVGAGI.